The sequence of this T cell receptor beta chain was determined in a study of chemoradiotherapy in HPV16-positive cancers (dated by TCRdb to about 2022). At the level of the whole study: Candidate HPV-specific T-cell clones and common TCR motifs were defined by functional T-cell assays performed on cells from a couple of HPV16-positive patients. The candidate HPV-specific TCRs and motifs were subsequently tracked in TCR repertoires obtained from roughly 90 patients with HPV-related cancers. The study asked whether T-cell immunity against the HPV oncoproteins E6 and E7 changes during chemoradiotherapy and whether it affects survival. Results the study describes overall, beyond this receptor: Expansion of candidate HPV-specific clones and E7-related TCR motifs was observed in the tumor microenvironment during treatment, whereas no such expansion was observed for non-HPV-specific T cells. Improved recurrence-free survival in HPV16-positive patients was associated with expansion of HPV-responsive T cells during chemoradiotherapy. Only a couple of HPV16-positive patients were used to derive the functional definition of HPV-specific T cells, and the survival association was reported for HPV16-positive patients.

This clone occurred a few times. The antigen it binds to is not known. No qualities accompany the bases; no much larger clone lies one base away. The library was generated by the immunoSEQ multiplex PCR assay. TCRdb carries this immuneACCESS record with in-frame sequences only. Its versions omit some clonotypes, under half of them owing to an unresolved V gene in the studies checked, with the rest unexplained. Counted in this sample were 15,000 to 20,000 clones; roughly three quarters of them appeared once. The top ten clonotypes cover roughly 9.7% of the sample. Repertoires were sampled multiple times during chemoradiotherapy, which allowed clonal expansion in the tumor microenvironment to be followed. The CDR1 and CDR2 encoded by the germline V gene are MDHEN and SYDVKM. V and J lose 3 bases and 4 bases, and a span of 9 bases separates them. The CDR3 holds 13 amino acids from the cysteine to the phenylalanine. Solely the CDR3 DNA is kept, with 39 bases framed from the first base.

This receptor was obtained from a human donor with HPV-associated anogenital cancer. Recombination linked TRBV28 to TRBJ1-2, with no D gene named confidently. The material was obtained from a patient who underwent chemoradiotherapy. The sequence in DNA is TGTGCCAGCAGTTTGGGTCCTCTCTATGGCTACACCTTC. Its protein is CASSLGPLYGYTF.